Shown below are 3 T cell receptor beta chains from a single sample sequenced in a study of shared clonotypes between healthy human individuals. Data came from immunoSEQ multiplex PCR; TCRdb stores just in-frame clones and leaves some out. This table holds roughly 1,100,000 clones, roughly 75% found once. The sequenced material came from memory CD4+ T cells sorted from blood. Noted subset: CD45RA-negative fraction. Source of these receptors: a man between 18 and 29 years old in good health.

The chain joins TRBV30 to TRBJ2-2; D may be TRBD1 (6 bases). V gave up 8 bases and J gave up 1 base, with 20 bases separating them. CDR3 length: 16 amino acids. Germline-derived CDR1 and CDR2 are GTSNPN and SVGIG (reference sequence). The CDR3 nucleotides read TGTGCCGGGGGTTCTCCCCAGACAGGGAACACCGGGGAGCTGTTTTTT. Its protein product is CAGGSPQTGNTGELFF.

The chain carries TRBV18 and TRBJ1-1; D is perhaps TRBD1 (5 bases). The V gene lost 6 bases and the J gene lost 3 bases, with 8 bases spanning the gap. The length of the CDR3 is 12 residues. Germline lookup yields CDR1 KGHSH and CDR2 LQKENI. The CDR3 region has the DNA TGTGCCAGCTCGAACAGGTACACTGAAGCTTTCTTT. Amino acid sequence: CASSNRYTEAFF.

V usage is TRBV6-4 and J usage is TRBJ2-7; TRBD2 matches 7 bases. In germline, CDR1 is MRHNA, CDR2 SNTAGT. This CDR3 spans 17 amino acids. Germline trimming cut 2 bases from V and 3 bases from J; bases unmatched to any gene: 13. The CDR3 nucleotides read TGTGCCAGCAGTGACGGGAGGGCCGGGCTAAGTTGCTACGAGCAGTACTTC. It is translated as CASSDGRAGLSCYEQYF.